Below, 20 T cell receptor beta chains from the same sample are listed, as sequenced in a study of OX40 agonist ivuxolimab in advanced cancers. The repertoire was sequenced with immunoSEQ multiplex PCR; TCRdb's copy has only in-frame clones and lacks some. The sample yields approximately 62,000 clones, over 75% seen once. The sample consisted of CD4+ or CD8+ T cells sorted from blood, taken in a trial of the OX40 agonist ivuxolimab. These TCRs come from an adult with an advanced solid tumor such as melanoma, head and neck, liver or kidney cancer.

In nucleotides, the CDR3 is TGCGCCAGCTCGGGATCGGGCACTGAAGCTTTCTTT. Residues: CASSGSGTEAFF. The J gene is TRBJ1-1, the V gene TRBV5-1; D ambiguous. The CDR3 has 12 residues. Per the germline V gene, CDR1 is SGHRS and CDR2 is YFSETQ. The germline V and J ends were trimmed by 7 bases and 4 bases, with 11 bases remaining between them.

The rearrangement links TRBV9 to TRBJ2-1; 7 bases line up with TRBD2. CDR1 is SGDLS and CDR2 is YYNGEE in the germline V gene. This CDR3 has 17 amino acids. V dropped 0 bases and J dropped 5; count of bases not matched to a gene: 11. The CDR3 loop reads CASSVGLADNSNNEQFF. CDR3 coding DNA: TGTGCCAGCAGCGTAGGGCTAGCGGACAACTCGAACAATGAGCAGTTCTTC.

The chain has TRBV5-6 and TRBJ2-5; 11 bases agree with TRBD2. The V gene's germline CDR1 is SGHDT and CDR2 YYEEEE. V gave up 0 bases and J gave up 4 bases; unmatched junction bases: 8. The CDR3 consists of 17 residues. CDR3 in amino acids: CASSLVPSGGLRETQYF. In DNA, the CDR3 is TGTGCCAGCAGCTTGGTGCCTAGCGGGGGGTTACGAGAGACCCAGTACTTC.

The gene calls are TRBV28 and TRBJ2-3; 12 bases are a match to TRBD1. Germline CDR1 MDHEN, CDR2 SYDVKM. V was clipped by 6 bases and J by 4 bases; unmatched bases: 14. This CDR3 is built from 18 residues. In DNA form, the CDR3 reads TGTGCCAGCAGGCAAGGGCCCGGGACAGGGGGCTTCGCAGATACGCAGTATTTT. It encodes CASRQGPGTGGFADTQYF.

The J gene is TRBJ2-1, the V gene TRBV4-1, with 8 bases identical to TRBD2. CDR3 size: 15 residues. Unmatched junction bases numbered 10, after V lost 4 bases and J lost 8 bases. Germline lookup yields CDR1 MGHRA and CDR2 YSYEKL. The CDR3 DNA sequence: TGCGCCAGCAGCCGGGGCGGACGGGGGGGCGATGAGCAGTTCTTC. Protein sequence: CASSRGGRGGDEQFF.

The chain's CDR3 is CSAEGGTDIQETQYF. The CDR3 region has the DNA TGCAGCGCCGAGGGGGGGACTGATATACAAGAGACCCAGTACTTC. V usage is TRBV29-1 and J usage is TRBJ2-5, with D maybe TRBD2 (7 bases). Germline V gene sequence: CDR1 SQVTM, CDR2 ANQGSEA. V was pared by 7 bases and J by 2 bases, with 20 bases between. The CDR3 is 15 amino acids.

The V call is TRBV7-2, the J call TRBJ2-5; no clear D gene. Germline CDR1 and CDR2: SGHTA and FQGNSA. The CDR3 consists of 13 residues. The V and J ends lost 3 bases and 4 bases respectively, with 9 bases between them. CDR3 nucleotide sequence: TGTGCCAGCAGCTTCAATTGGCGAGAGACCCAGTACTTC. It codes for CASSFNWRETQYF.

The chain links TRBV5-6 to TRBJ2-6, with no clear D. This CDR3 has 16 amino acids. V lost 0 bases and J 0 bases, leaving 7 bases between the germline ends. The germline gives CDR1 SGHDT, CDR2 YYEEEE. The CDR3 protein is CASSLVTSSGANVLTF. The CDR3, as DNA: TGTGCCAGCAGCTTGGTTACAAGCTCTGGGGCCAACGTCCTGACTTTC.

The chain carries TRBV6-6 and TRBJ1-1; D ambiguous. The V gene lost 1 base and the J gene lost 8 bases, with 8 bases spanning the gap. Germline values: CDR1 MNHNY, CDR2 SVGAGI (reference sequence). The CDR3 consists of 12 residues. The CDR3 DNA follows: TGTGCCAGCAGTTACTACCCGGGGGAAGCTTTCTTT. Protein sequence: CASSYYPGEAFF.

The chain is built from TRBV7-2 and TRBJ1-2; maybe TRBD1 (5 bases). From germline, CDR1 is SGHTA and CDR2 FQGNSA. This CDR3 has 14 amino acids. V lost 4 bases and J lost 2, with 11 bases in between. The CDR3 protein is CASSSFGGNYGYTF. Here the CDR3 DNA reads TGTGCCAGCAGCTCCTTCGGGGGGAACTATGGCTACACCTTC.

This chain uses TRBV28 with TRBJ2-7; 7 nucleotides match TRBD1. Unmatched junction bases numbered 5, after V lost 6 bases and J lost 6 bases. The germline V gene has CDR1 MDHEN and CDR2 SYDVKM. The CDR3 spans 12 residues. This CDR3 is CASRLQGSEQYF. DNA for the CDR3: TGTGCCAGCAGGCTACAGGGGAGCGAGCAGTACTTC.

The J gene is TRBJ1-1, the V gene TRBV19; 9 nucleotides align to TRBD1. The V gene end was trimmed by 8 bases and the J gene end by 1 base; junction bases not matched to a gene: 11. CDR3 size: 16 residues. Germline CDR1 and CDR2: LNHDA and SQIVND (reference sequence). CDR3 sequence reads: CASHKRPGQGNTEAFF. The CDR3 region has the DNA TGTGCCAGTCACAAACGCCCGGGACAGGGGAACACTGAAGCTTTCTTT.

This clone came up once. The V call is TRBV5-1, the J call TRBJ2-1; 9 bases line up with TRBD1. This CDR3 is built from 17 residues. J gave up 6 bases and V 1 base, and 11 bases lay outside the gene matches. The germline gives CDR1 SGHRS, CDR2 YFSETQ. The CDR3 protein is CASSLSPGTGSLNEQFF. For the CDR3, the DNA is TGCGCCAGCAGCTTGAGCCCCGGGACAGGGAGCCTCAATGAGCAGTTCTTC.

The chain carries TRBV7-3 and TRBJ2-1; 8 bases are a match to TRBD1. The germline CDR1 and CDR2 sequences are SGHTA and FQGTGA. CDR3 length equals 17 residues. Trimming took 0 bases from V and 3 from J; bases not matched to a gene: 7. The CDR3 protein is CASSLTGAGQVYNEQFF. CDR3 DNA: TGTGCCAGCAGCTTAACGGGGGCGGGACAGGTCTACAATGAGCAGTTCTTC.

The chain employs TRBV28 and TRBJ2-5, with a weak D call TRBD2 (5 bases). Germline values: CDR1 MDHEN, CDR2 SYDVKM. The CDR3 sequence is 18 residues long. Trimming removed 5 bases at V and 3 bases at J, with 25 bases between. The CDR3 sequence: CASSHIIPADGVKETQYF. CDR3 DNA: TGTGCCAGCAGTCACATAATACCAGCGGACGGGGTCAAAGAGACCCAGTACTTC.

The J gene is TRBJ1-1, the V gene TRBV9; tentative D call: TRBD1 (5 bases). V dropped 3 bases and J dropped 4 bases, with 16 bases sitting between them. There are 15 residues in the CDR3. Germline V lookup: CDR1 SGDLS, CDR2 YYNGEE. CDR3 loop: CASSGVGRLGTEAFF. As DNA, the CDR3 is TGTGCCAGCAGCGGGGTGGGGCGATTGGGCACTGAAGCTTTCTTT.

The chain has TRBV6-6 and TRBJ2-7, with 10 positions matching TRBD1. Trimming took 2 bases from V and 5 from J; bases not matched to a gene: 3. This CDR3 is built from 14 residues. Germline CDR1 is MNHNY and CDR2 is SVGAGI (reference sequence). CDR3 coding DNA: TGTGCCAGCAGTTACACCGGGACAGGGGACGAGCAGTACTTC. This sequence encodes CASSYTGTGDEQYF.

The chain uses TRBV6-6 and TRBJ2-1; 10 bases line up with TRBD1. The V gene's germline CDR1 is MNHNY and CDR2 SVGAGI (reference sequence). V shed 2 bases and J 4 bases; nucleotides not matched to a gene: 2. The CDR3 sequence is 15 residues long. CDR3 nucleotide sequence: TGTGCCAGCAGTTACGGACAGGGGGGGTACAATGAGCAGTTCTTC. This codes for CASSYGQGGYNEQFF.

This chain joins TRBV11-2 and TRBJ2-1; D not certain. This CDR3 is built from 16 residues. Trimming took 3 bases from V and 9 from J, leaving 21 bases between them. Looked up from germline, CDR1 is SGHAT and CDR2 is FQNNGV. This chain's CDR3 is CASSFRYGQRRGEQFF. CDR3 DNA sequence: TGTGCCAGCAGCTTTAGATACGGCCAACGACGCGGTGAGCAGTTCTTC.

The V call is TRBV20-1, the J call TRBJ2-2, with a possible D match to TRBD2 (5 bases). Per the germline V gene, CDR1 is DFQATT and CDR2 is SNEGSKA (reference sequence). The CDR3 spans 11 residues. Between the trimmed V and J ends, which lost 3 bases and 7 bases, there was a span of 6 bases. The CDR3 loop is CSASEGGELFF. The CDR3 nucleotides are TGCAGTGCTAGTGAGGGCGGGGAGCTGTTTTTT.